Included here is one T cell receptor beta chain sequence, with context. Compared with germline, one end of the junction differs, possibly owing to a read error. The data originate from a study of regulatory T cells in long-lasting Graves disease. Noted time point: newly diagnosed GD, antithyroid drugs for less than 3 months. With RNA extracted from PBMCs as input, the TCR library was made. This CDR3 is 15 amino acids long. In germline, CDR1 is MGHRA, CDR2 YSYEKL. Combining iRepertoire HTBI primers with Arm-PCR of CDR3 regions, the authors built TCR beta libraries. Each CDR3 protein gets one entry after TCRdb re-called the multiplex PCR reads with MiXCR. The data show around 420,000 distinct CDR3 sequences, with 15% seen just once and about 8% held by the top ten. The same data also went into a second study, on T cells in Graves' hyperthyroidism and ophthalmopathy.

This chain uses TRBV4-1 with TRBJ2-5, with a weak D call TRBD2 (6 bases). The receptor was isolated from a woman aged 40 to 50 with Graves disease. The sample in question was peripheral blood mononuclear cells (PBMCs), obtained at new diagnosis, from a patient treated with antithyroid drugs. The CDR3 nucleotides read TGCGCCAGCAGCCATCCTAGCGTCCGCAATTTTGAGCAGTCCTTC. Its translation: CASSHPSVRNFEQSF.